This entry features one T cell receptor beta chain sequence. The antigen is undetermined. The method was immunoSEQ multiplex PCR; TCRdb's version includes in-frame clones alone and lacks a portion of them. The repertoire has about 46,000 clones, 74% of them found once; the top ten carry more than 13%. The data belong to a study of vaccination effects on CD4 cells after COVID-19. Study-level background: The post-vaccine samples were taken, at the median, 72 days after the second dose.

Sequencing was preceded by expansion of antigen-specific CD4+ T cells with viral peptide pools in the ViraFEST assay. Culture lasted about 10 days before CD4+ T cell isolation. BNT162b2 vaccine or mRNA-1273 vaccine was given to participants in two doses. Cultures used roughly 2.2 million PBMC per well, approximately 10 IU/ml IL-2 and around 10 ug/ml peptides. Researchers swapped half the medium for IL-2 medium on both days 3 and 7. The study's findings and limits: There was only 1 of 255 vaccine-induced clones in healthy vaccinees that cross-reacted with common cold coronaviruses.

Germline loops: CDR1 MNHEY, CDR2 SVGAGI. Trimming pared 8 bases from V and 2 bases from J, leaving 9 bases between. CDR3 size: 13 residues. This sequence joins TRBV6-5 and TRBJ2-2, with D unresolved. The receptor was isolated from a human donor who received a COVID-19 vaccine. The material was CD4+ T cells from PBMCs cultured with HCoV-OC43 spike peptides, obtained after COVID-19 vaccination. This sample's subset: HCoV-OC43 spike overlapping peptide pool stimulation. The CDR3 DNA reads TGTGCCAGCGGCCGCGGTAACACCGGGGAGCTGTTTTTT. It translates to CASGRGNTGELFF.